This entry lists 12 T cell receptor beta chains sequenced from one sample in a study of blood T cell repertoires in COVID-19. The repertoire was sequenced with immunoSEQ multiplex PCR; TCRdb's copy has only in-frame clones and lacks some. This table has approximately 260,000 clones, around 91% appearing once. Sequencing was done on a sample of peripheral blood. Receptors were obtained from a woman in her sixties or seventies with COVID-19, enrolled during active disease.

This chain uses TRBV19 with TRBJ1-1, with D tentatively TRBD1 (6 bases). The germline gives CDR1 LNHDA, CDR2 SQIVND (reference sequence). The V and J ends lost 6 bases and 7 bases respectively, with 15 bases between them. The CDR3 is 13 amino acids. The CDR3 loop is CASRDQGTREAFF. The CDR3 nucleotides read TGTGCCAGTAGGGACCAGGGGACCCGTGAAGCTTTCTTT.

The chain uses TRBV10-3 and TRBJ1-2; TRBD1 agrees at 9 bases. The CDR3 runs to 16 residues. The J segment lost 1 base and the V segment lost 0 bases, leaving 3 bases of the junction unmatched. The V gene's germline CDR1 is ENHRY and CDR2 SYGVKD. Written as DNA, the CDR3 is TGTGCCATCAGTGAGTCGAAGGGACAGGGTAACTATGGCTACACCTTC. It encodes CAISESKGQGNYGYTF.

The chain recombines TRBV6-4 with TRBJ1-2; D unclear. Trimming cost V 2 bases and J 6 bases, with 13 bases left between them. CDR3 length equals 14 residues. The germline CDR1 and CDR2 sequences are MRHNA and SNTAGT. The CDR3 DNA reads as TGTGCCAGCAGTGACCCCGGGAGATCTCATGGCTACACCTTC. This encodes CASSDPGRSHGYTF.

The V call is TRBV6-5, the J call TRBJ2-7; no firm D call. Trimming pared 6 bases from V and 1 base from J, leaving 13 bases between. This CDR3 region has 14 residues. Germline CDR1 MNHEY, CDR2 SVGAGI. This CDR3 reads CASSQDPRSYEQYF. Here the CDR3 DNA reads TGTGCCAGCAGCCAAGACCCGAGGTCCTACGAGCAGTACTTC.

J is TRBJ2-1 and V is TRBV4-3; D gene unclear. With 1 base removed from V and 3 bases from J, the gap between germline ends came to 7 bases. Germline V gene sequence: CDR1 LGHNA, CDR2 YSLEER. This CDR3 has 14 residues. CDR3: CASSQVPFYNEQFF. The DNA for the CDR3 is TGCGCCAGCAGCCAAGTCCCGTTCTACAATGAGCAGTTCTTC.

This chain connects TRBV5-4 to TRBJ1-2; possibly TRBD1 for D (5 bases). V lost 1 base, J lost 0 bases, and 13 bases lay in between. The CDR3 has 16 residues. Germline CDR1 reads SGHNT; CDR2 reads YYREEE (reference sequence). CDR3 sequence reads: CASSLFAGGANYGYTF. In nucleotides, the CDR3 is TGTGCCAGCAGCTTGTTCGCCGGGGGGGCTAACTATGGCTACACCTTC.

The V gene is TRBV13, the J gene TRBJ1-1, with no clear D. Per the germline V gene, CDR1 is PRHDT and CDR2 is FYEKMQ (reference sequence). The CDR3 sequence is 13 residues long. The V end was cut by 3 bases, the J end by 7 bases, with 12 bases between. The CDR3 nucleotides read TGTGCCAGCAGCTTTGACATATTGGGTGAAGCTTTCTTT. It encodes CASSFDILGEAFF.

The chain employs TRBV5-1 and TRBJ1-3; TRBD1 might be the D (6 bases). The CDR3 totals 16 residues. V was trimmed by 4 bases and J by 2 bases, leaving 16 bases between them. The germline CDR1 and CDR2 sequences are SGHRS and YFSETQ. Here the CDR3 reads CASSQRPSGAGNTIYF. For the CDR3, the DNA is TGCGCCAGCAGCCAGAGACCTTCAGGGGCTGGAAACACCATATATTTT.

J is TRBJ1-2 and V is TRBV12-5; tentatively, D is TRBD1 (5 bases). Deletions cut 7 bases from V and 2 bases from J, with 11 bases between. CDR3 length: 13 residues. The germline CDR1 and CDR2 sequences are LGHNT and FRNRAP. CDR3 nucleotide sequence: TGTGCTAGTGATAGTGGGGGGAACTATGGCTACACCTTC. Translating it yields CASDSGGNYGYTF.

V is TRBV6-2 or TRBV6-3 and J is TRBJ1-3; D gene ambiguous. Trimming stripped 0 bases from V and 2 bases from J, with 8 bases between. This CDR3 is built from 15 residues. Germline CDR1 reads MNHEY; CDR2 reads SVGEGT. The CDR3 loop reads CASSYSGEPGNTIYF. The CDR3 DNA reads as TGTGCCAGCAGTTACTCTGGGGAGCCTGGAAACACCATATATTTT.

This clone was counted a few times. The sample holds other DNA sequences that translate to the same CDR3. J is TRBJ1-5 and V is TRBV3-1 (or the pseudogene TRBV3-2), with a weak D call TRBD1 (5 bases). Germline V CDR1 and CDR2: LGHDT, YNNKEL (reference sequence). V dropped 4 bases and J dropped 4 bases, with 14 bases sitting between them. This CDR3 has 15 residues. CDR3 nucleotide sequence: TGTGCCAGCAGCCTCGGGACCGGGGGGAATCAGCCCCAGCATTTT. Protein product: CASSLGTGGNQPQHF.

The chain combines TRBV6-2 or TRBV6-3 with TRBJ1-1; D remains ambiguous. Per the germline V gene, CDR1 is MNHEY and CDR2 is SVGEGT. There are 13 residues in the CDR3. V lost 0 bases to trimming and J lost 3 bases, with 5 bases between them. The DNA for the CDR3 is TGTGCCAGCAGTTACTCGACTGACACTGAAGCTTTCTTT. It codes for CASSYSTDTEAFF.